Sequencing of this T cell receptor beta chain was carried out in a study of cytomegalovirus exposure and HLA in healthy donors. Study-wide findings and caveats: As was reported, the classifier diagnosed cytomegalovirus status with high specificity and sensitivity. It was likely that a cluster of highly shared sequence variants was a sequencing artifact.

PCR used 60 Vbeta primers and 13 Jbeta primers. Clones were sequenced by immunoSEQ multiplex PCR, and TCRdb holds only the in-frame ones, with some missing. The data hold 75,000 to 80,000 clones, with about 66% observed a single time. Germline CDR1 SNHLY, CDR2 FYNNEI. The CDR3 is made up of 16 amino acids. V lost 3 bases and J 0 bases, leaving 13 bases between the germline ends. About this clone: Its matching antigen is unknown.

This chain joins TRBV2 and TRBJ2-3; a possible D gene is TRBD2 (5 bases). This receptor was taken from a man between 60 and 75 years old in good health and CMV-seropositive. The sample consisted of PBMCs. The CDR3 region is CASSDHRGLSTDTQYF. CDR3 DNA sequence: TGTGCCAGCAGTGACCACCGGGGTCTTAGCACAGATACGCAGTATTTT.